The clone carrying this TCR beta chain was seen only a few times. The antigen remains unidentified. The data were obtained in a study of neurological immune-mediated disorders. Study-level background: The 34 multiple sclerosis patients comprised roughly 30 that were relapsing-remitting and 3 that were secondary progressive.

Points from the study as a whole: Phylogenetic grouping assigned the repertoires of 18 of 34 multiple sclerosis patients to a single related-CDR3 cluster, representing a possible signature.

cDNA was made by 5'RACE with 10-nucleotide random UMIs. TCRdb recomputed calls from the 5' RACE reads with MiXCR, one row per CDR3 protein. The table records 55,000 to 65,000 distinct CDR3 sequences, 3.5% to 4.5% of them present only once. The CDR3 is 13 residues long. Germline CDR1 is KGHDR and CDR2 is SFDVKD. The junction had 7 bases not matched to a gene; V was cut back by 5 bases and J by 7 bases. Sequencing was performed on PBMCs. The chain has TRBV24-1 and TRBJ2-7, with 7 bases that match TRBD2. This clonotype was obtained from a woman aged 45-65 years with multiple sclerosis. This chain's CDR3 is CATSVRGRDEQYF. The DNA of the CDR3 is TGTGCCACCAGTGTCAGAGGGAGGGATGAGCAGTACTTC.